Sequencing of this T cell receptor (beta chain) was carried out in a study of blood T cell repertoires in COVID-19. Study background: Sites in the United States, Italy and Spain provided acute and convalescent COVID-19 samples. T cells, B-cell-depleted T cells, or PBMCs supplied cDNA or gDNA.

Looked up from germline, CDR1 is LGHNA and CDR2 is YSLEER. The CDR3 spans 15 residues. The V gene lost 3 bases and the J gene lost 5 bases, with 14 bases spanning the gap. Authors' methods: Using reference gene primer amplification, nucleated cell counts were estimated. Assay used: immunoSEQ multiplex PCR; TCRdb lists only in-frame clones, some missing. For V, J and clone size, that table is used; D and trimming come from the DNA. The sample contains 110,000 or so clones, about four fifths of which appear only once. The chain couples TRBV4-3 to TRBJ2-1; D possibly corresponds to TRBD1 (6 bases). The specimen sequenced was peripheral blood. This TCR derives from a human donor in a cohort sampled during active COVID-19. CDR3 DNA: TGCGCCAGCAGCCAGCCCGGGACACATAACAATGAGCAGTTCTTC. It specifies CASSQPGTHNNEQFF.